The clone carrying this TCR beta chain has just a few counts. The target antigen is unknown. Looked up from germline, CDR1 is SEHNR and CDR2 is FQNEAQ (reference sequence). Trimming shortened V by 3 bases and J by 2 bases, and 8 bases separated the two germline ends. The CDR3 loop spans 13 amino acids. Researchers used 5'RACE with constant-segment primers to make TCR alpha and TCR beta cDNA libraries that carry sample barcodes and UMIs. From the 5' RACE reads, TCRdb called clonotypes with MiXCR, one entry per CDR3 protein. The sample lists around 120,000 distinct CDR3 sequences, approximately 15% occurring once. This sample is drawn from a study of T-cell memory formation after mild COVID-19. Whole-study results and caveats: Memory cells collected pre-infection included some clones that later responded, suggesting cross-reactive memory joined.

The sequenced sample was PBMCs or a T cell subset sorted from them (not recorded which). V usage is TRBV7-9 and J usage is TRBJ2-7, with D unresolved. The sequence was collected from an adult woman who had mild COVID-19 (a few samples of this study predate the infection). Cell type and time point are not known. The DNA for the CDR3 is TGTGCCAGCAGCTTCGTGGGTACCTACGAGCAGTACTTC. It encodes CASSFVGTYEQYF.